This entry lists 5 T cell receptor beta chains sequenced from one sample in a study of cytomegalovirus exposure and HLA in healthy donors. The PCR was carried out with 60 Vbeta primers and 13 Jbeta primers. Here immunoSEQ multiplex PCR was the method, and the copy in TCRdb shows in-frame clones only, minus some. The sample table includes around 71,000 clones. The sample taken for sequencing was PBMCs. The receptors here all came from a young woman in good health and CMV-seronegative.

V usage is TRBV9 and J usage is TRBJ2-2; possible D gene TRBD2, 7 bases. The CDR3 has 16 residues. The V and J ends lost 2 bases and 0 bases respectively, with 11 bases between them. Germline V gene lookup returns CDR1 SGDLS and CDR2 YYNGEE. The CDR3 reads CASSVGGLTNTGELFF. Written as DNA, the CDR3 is TGTGCCAGCAGCGTGGGGGGGCTAACGAACACCGGGGAGCTGTTTTTT.

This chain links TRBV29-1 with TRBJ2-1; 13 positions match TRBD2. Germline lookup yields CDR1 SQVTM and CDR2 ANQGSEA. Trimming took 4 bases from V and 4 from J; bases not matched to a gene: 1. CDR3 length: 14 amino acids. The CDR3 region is CSVGGLAGYNEQFF. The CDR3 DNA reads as TGCAGCGTTGGGGGACTAGCGGGGTACAATGAGCAGTTCTTC.

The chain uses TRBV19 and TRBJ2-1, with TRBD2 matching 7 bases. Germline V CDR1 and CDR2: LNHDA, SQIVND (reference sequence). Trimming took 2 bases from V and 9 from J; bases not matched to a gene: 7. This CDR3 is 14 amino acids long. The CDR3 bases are TGTGCCAGTAGTATAAAGGCGGGAGAGGCTGAGCAGTTCTTC. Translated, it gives CASSIKAGEAEQFF.

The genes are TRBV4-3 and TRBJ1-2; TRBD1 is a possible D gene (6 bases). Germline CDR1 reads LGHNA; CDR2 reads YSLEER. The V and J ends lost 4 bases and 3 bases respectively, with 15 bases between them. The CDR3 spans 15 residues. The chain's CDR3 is CASSPQPGVDYGYTF. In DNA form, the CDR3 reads TGCGCCAGCAGCCCGCAACCAGGGGTGGACTATGGCTACACCTTC.

CDR3 region: CASNTRGDGNTIYF. The CDR3 DNA reads as TGTGCCAGCAACACCAGGGGGGACGGAAACACCATATATTTT. This rearrangement joins TRBV9 to TRBJ1-3, with 7 positions matching TRBD1. Germline trimming cut 6 bases from V and 4 bases from J; bases unmatched to any gene: 7. Germline-derived CDR1 and CDR2 are SGDLS and YYNGEE. This CDR3 has 14 residues.